Below are 22 T cell receptor beta chains sequenced from a single sample in a study of OX40 agonist ivuxolimab in advanced cancers. Method: immunoSEQ multiplex PCR; TCRdb's copy keeps in-frame clones and lacks some. This sample has 50,000 to 70,000 clones; roughly 81% occur once, and the top ten carry roughly 3.1%. The sample consisted of CD4+ or CD8+ T cells sorted from blood, taken in a trial of the OX40 agonist ivuxolimab. The origin of the receptors is an adult with an advanced solid tumor such as melanoma, head and neck, liver or kidney cancer.

This clone came up once. V gene TRBV5-6 combines with J gene TRBJ2-1; perhaps TRBD2 as D (5 bases). The germline V and J ends were trimmed by 6 bases and 0 bases, with 22 bases remaining between them. The germline V gene encodes CDR1 SGHDT and CDR2 YYEEEE. CDR3 length equals 18 residues. This CDR3 is CASIPRQGRAYSYNEQFF. Here the CDR3 DNA reads TGTGCCAGCATCCCCCGGCAAGGGCGGGCCTACTCCTACAATGAGCAGTTCTTC.

This clone was counted between two and nine times. The rearrangement links TRBV6-1 to TRBJ2-3; D unresolved. Germline CDR1 is MNHNS and CDR2 is SASEGT. This CDR3 is built from 12 residues. V gave up 10 bases and J gave up 1 base, with 9 bases separating them. As DNA, the CDR3 is TGTGCCACTTCTTGGGGCACAGATACGCAGTATTTT. Encoded protein: CATSWGTDTQYF.

This clone was observed a single time. The rearrangement links TRBV6-6 to TRBJ2-3; tentative D call: TRBD2 (5 bases). V was cut by 2 bases and J by 0 bases, with 6 bases left in between. Germline V CDR1 and CDR2: MNHNY, SVGAGI (reference sequence). This CDR3 contains 14 residues. CDR3 sequence (DNA): TGTGCCAGCAGTTACGGCGGGAGCACAGATACGCAGTATTTT. Translation gives CASSYGGSTDTQYF.

With respect to this clone: One end of the junction fails to match germline, which may point to a read error. The V gene is TRBV5-1, the J gene TRBJ1-4; possible D gene TRBD1, 5 bases. The CDR3 totals 15 residues. From germline, CDR1 is SGHRS and CDR2 YFSETQ. DNA of the CDR3: TGTGCCAGCAGCATGGCCAGTGGGGGTAGGGAAAAACTGTTTTTT. This codes for CASSMASGGREKLFF.

This chain joins TRBV7-7 and TRBJ2-2, with TRBD2 as a possible D gene (5 bases). V lost 4 bases to trimming and J lost 7 bases, with 10 bases between them. Germline V CDR1 and CDR2: SSHAT, FNYEAQ (reference sequence). CDR3 length: 13 amino acids. The CDR3 DNA reads as TGTGCCAGCAGCTCCCGTGAGGGCGGGGAGCTGTTTTTT. It specifies CASSSREGGELFF.

The chain carries TRBV6-1 and TRBJ1-5; D is possibly TRBD1 (5 bases). The CDR3 has 14 residues. Trimming removed 6 bases at V and 4 bases at J, with 13 bases between. Looked up from germline, CDR1 is MNHNS and CDR2 is SASEGT. The CDR3 DNA is TGTGCCAGCAGCGGGACCCTAGGGAATCAGCCCCAGCATTTT. Protein: CASSGTLGNQPQHF.

This clone came up once. The V call is TRBV29-1, the J call TRBJ1-2; no clear D gene. V was cut by 3 bases and J by 7 bases, with 12 bases left in between. The germline V gene encodes CDR1 SQVTM and CDR2 ANQGSEA. The CDR3 loop spans 12 amino acids. The CDR3 loop reads CSVDDTTRGYTF. For the CDR3, the DNA is TGCAGCGTTGACGACACCACGCGTGGCTACACCTTC.

V usage is TRBV6-4 and J usage is TRBJ1-1, with TRBD1 as a possible D gene (5 bases). CDR1 and CDR2 from the germline V gene are MRHNA and SNTAGT. The CDR3 has 14 residues. The V and J ends lost 6 bases and 4 bases respectively, with 15 bases between them. The CDR3 coding sequence is TGTGCCAGCAGGGTTACAGGAGTTTCCACTGAAGCTTTCTTT. Translation gives CASRVTGVSTEAFF.

The chain is built from TRBV5-4 and TRBJ1-2; 7 bases map to TRBD1. In germline, CDR1 is SGHNT, CDR2 YYREEE (reference sequence). The CDR3 is 16 residues long. Trimming removed 5 bases from V and 0 bases from J; junction bases left unmatched: 10. CDR3 in DNA: TGTGCCAGCAGTCGAGGACAGGAAACCTCTAACTATGGCTACACCTTC. Translated: CASSRGQETSNYGYTF.

V and J are TRBV7-2 and TRBJ2-7, with 7 positions matching TRBD2. Trimming at V came to 1 base and at J to 4 bases, leaving 10 bases not matched to a gene. Germline CDR1 is SGHTA and CDR2 is FQGNSA. The CDR3 spans 16 residues. The CDR3 sequence is CASSLVASGAIYEQYF. As DNA, the CDR3 is TGTGCCAGCAGCTTAGTTGCTAGCGGAGCTATTTACGAGCAGTACTTC.

This chain joins TRBV5-4 and TRBJ2-2; 9 nucleotides line up with TRBD2. This CDR3 is 18 amino acids long. The ends lost 3 bases at V and 2 bases at J; junction bases unmatched: 11. Germline values: CDR1 SGHNT, CDR2 YYREEE (reference sequence). This CDR3 reads CASSSSGAGGSNTGELFF. CDR3 in DNA: TGTGCCAGCAGCTCCTCCGGAGCGGGGGGCTCCAACACCGGGGAGCTGTTTTTT.

As concerns this clone: Distinct nucleotide sequences in the sample also encode this CDR3. The chain couples TRBV30 to TRBJ2-3; the D is unclear. The CDR3 sequence is 13 residues long. CDR1 and CDR2 (germline): GTSNPN, SVGIG (reference sequence). The V end was cut by 2 bases, the J end by 1 base, with 7 bases between. The CDR3 DNA follows: TGTGCCTGGAGTATAAGCCGCACAGATACGCAGTATTTT. Its protein is CAWSISRTDTQYF.

V is TRBV29-1 and J is TRBJ2-3, with TRBD2 matching over 8 bases. Trimming removed 2 bases from V and 0 bases from J; junction bases left unmatched: 4. There are 15 residues in the CDR3. Germline CDR1 SQVTM, CDR2 ANQGSEA. The CDR3 DNA follows: TGCAGCGTTGAACTTCGGGGGGGTAGCACAGATACGCAGTATTTT. Its translation: CSVELRGGSTDTQYF.

For the CDR3, the DNA is TGTGCCAGCAGTCCCCCCGGGGCACGCAATCAGCCCCAGCATTTT. It translates to CASSPPGARNQPQHF. The gene calls are TRBV2 and TRBJ1-5; a weak D match, TRBD1 (5 bases). This CDR3 contains 15 residues. V was trimmed by 5 bases and J by 2 bases, leaving 13 bases between them. Germline CDR1 SNHLY, CDR2 FYNNEI. The full variable domain, its missing parts supplied by reference TRBV2 and TRBJ1-5, is EPEVTQTPSHQVTQMGQEVILRCVPISNHLYFYWYRQILGQKVEFLVSFYNNEISEKSEIFDDQFSVERPDGSNFTLKIRSTKLEDSAMYFCASSPPGARNQPQHFGDGTRLSIL.

The genes are TRBV19 and TRBJ2-5; D unresolved. The end of the DNA aligns better with TRBJ2-7, so the J call may be wrong. Germline lookup yields CDR1 LNHDA and CDR2 SQIVND (reference sequence). The CDR3 has 11 residues. The CDR3 is CASRGSYEQYF. The CDR3 DNA reads TGTGCCAGTAGAGGATCCTACGAGCAGTACTTC.

The chain links TRBV7-3 to TRBJ1-5; D is uncertain. This CDR3 has 13 amino acids. Per germline, CDR1 SGHTA and CDR2 FQGTGA. V lost 0 bases, J lost 5 bases, and 5 bases lay in between. The CDR3 loop reads CASSLTPDQPQHF. The CDR3 nucleotides are TGTGCCAGCAGCTTAACGCCGGATCAGCCCCAGCATTTT.

The V and J genes are TRBV21-1 and TRBJ2-3; whether TRBD2, the table's D call, matches the DNA was not checked. TRBV21-1 is a pseudogene locus. The CDR3 consists of 15 residues. The CDR3, as DNA: TGTGCCAGCAGCAAAGCGGGAGGAGTCGGGGGTACGCAGTATTTT. Translation gives CASSKAGGVGGTQYF.

J is TRBJ2-1 and V is TRBV5-6, with 10 bases aligning to TRBD1. The junction had 6 bases not matched to a gene; V was cut back by 4 bases and J by 8 bases. The length of the CDR3 is 14 residues. The V gene's germline CDR1 is SGHDT and CDR2 YYEEEE. The CDR3 DNA reads as TGTGCCAGCAGCCGGGGACAGGGGAGTGATGAGCAGTTCTTC. It is translated as CASSRGQGSDEQFF.

The rearrangement uses TRBV2 and TRBJ1-3; D unclear. The CDR3 is made up of 14 amino acids. Germline-derived CDR1 and CDR2 are SNHLY and FYNNEI. Trimming shortened V by 6 bases and J by 0 bases, and 9 bases separated the two germline ends. This chain's CDR3 is CASRPSNSGNTIYF. In DNA form, the CDR3 reads TGTGCCAGCAGGCCTTCAAACTCTGGAAACACCATATATTTT.

The chain links TRBV4-1 to TRBJ2-5; D is perhaps TRBD1 (5 bases). The DNA end is a closer match to TRBJ2-7, so the J assignment may be wrong. Germline CDR1 is MGHRA and CDR2 is YSYEKL. The CDR3 spans 15 residues. The CDR3 region has the DNA TGCGCCAGCAGCCAAGACCGACAGCTTGTTTACGAGCAGTACTTC. As protein: CASSQDRQLVYEQYF.

For this clone: The junction differs from germline at one of its ends, possibly a read error. The chain uses TRBV5-5 and TRBJ1-5, with D maybe TRBD1 (5 bases). The CDR3 contains 15 residues. Germline-derived CDR1 and CDR2 are SGHKS and YYEKEE (reference sequence). The CDR3 is CASSLESSGGQPQHF. The CDR3 bases are TGTGCCAGCAGTTTGGAGTCGTCGGGGGGTCAGCCCCAGCATTTT.

V gene TRBV7-9 combines with J gene TRBJ2-7; 13 nucleotides line up with TRBD2. Trimming removed 3 bases from V and 4 bases from J; junction bases left unmatched: 0. Germline V gene data show CDR1 as SEHNR and CDR2 as FQNEAQ (reference sequence). The CDR3 consists of 14 residues. DNA for the CDR3: TGTGCCAGCAGCTTGACTAGCGGGAGGTACGAGCAGTACTTC. The encoded protein is CASSLTSGRYEQYF.